This T cell receptor (beta chain) emerged from a study of control samples from healthy donors and cancer patients. The V gene's germline CDR1 is MNHNY and CDR2 SVGAGI (reference sequence). The CDR3 totals 16 residues. After removal of 7 bases from V and 5 bases from J, the junction contained 11 bases not matched to a gene. Using immunoSEQ multiplex PCR, the repertoire was profiled, and TCRdb retains in-frame clones only, with some absent. Here the sample spans approximately 150,000 clones, about nine tenths being singletons. Sequenced sample: blood. The TCR sequence derives from a man aged 30-40 years in good health. The chain is built from TRBV6-6 and TRBJ2-2, with TRBD2 matching 9 bases. The CDR3 DNA follows: TGTGCCAGCATCCCACGGCAGCTAGCGGGGACCGGGGAGCTGTTTTTT. Its protein is CASIPRQLAGTGELFF.